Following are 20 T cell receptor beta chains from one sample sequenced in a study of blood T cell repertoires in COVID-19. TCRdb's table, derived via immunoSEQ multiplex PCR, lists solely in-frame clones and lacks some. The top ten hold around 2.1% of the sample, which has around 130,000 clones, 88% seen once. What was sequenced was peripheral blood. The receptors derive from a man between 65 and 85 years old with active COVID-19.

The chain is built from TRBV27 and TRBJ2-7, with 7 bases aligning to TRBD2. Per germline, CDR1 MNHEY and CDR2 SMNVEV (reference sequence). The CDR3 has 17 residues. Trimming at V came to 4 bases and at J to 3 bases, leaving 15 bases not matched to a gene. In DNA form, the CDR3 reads TGTGCCAGCAGTTCGGGTAGCGGGTTGGGGGGGATCTACGAGCAGTACTTC. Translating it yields CASSSGSGLGGIYEQYF.

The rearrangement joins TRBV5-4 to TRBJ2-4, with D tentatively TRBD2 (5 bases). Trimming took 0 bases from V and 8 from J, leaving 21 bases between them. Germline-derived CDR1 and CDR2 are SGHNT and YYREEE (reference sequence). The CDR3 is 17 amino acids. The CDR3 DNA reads TGTGCCAGCAGCTTGGAGGGTGAGGGCCCCGGGCTAGACATTCAGTACTTC. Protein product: CASSLEGEGPGLDIQYF.

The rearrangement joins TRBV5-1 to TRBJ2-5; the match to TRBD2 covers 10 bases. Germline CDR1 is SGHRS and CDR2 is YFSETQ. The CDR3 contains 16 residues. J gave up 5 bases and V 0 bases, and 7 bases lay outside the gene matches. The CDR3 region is CASSLVASGSLETQYF. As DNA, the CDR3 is TGCGCCAGCAGCTTGGTGGCTAGCGGGAGTCTGGAGACCCAGTACTTC. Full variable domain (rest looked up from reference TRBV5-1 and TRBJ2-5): KAGVTQTPRYLIKTRGQQVTLSCSPISGHRSVSWYQQTPGQGLQFLFEYFSETQRNKGNFPGRFSGRQFSNSRSEMNVSTLELGDSALYLCASSLVASGSLETQYFGPGTRLLVL.

This CDR3 reads CASRLIYEQYF. The CDR3 region has the DNA TGTGCCAGCAGGTTAATCTACGAGCAGTACTTC. The chain carries TRBV2 and TRBJ2-7; D unclear. The ends were cut back, 6 bases at V and 3 bases at J, with 6 bases in the middle. CDR1 and CDR2 from the germline V gene are SNHLY and FYNNEI. The CDR3 runs to 11 residues. The variable domain in full, with the rest retrieved from reference TRBV2 and TRBJ2-7, is EPEVTQTPSHQVTQMGQEVILRCVPISNHLYFYWYRQILGQKVEFLVSFYNNEISEKSEIFDDQFSVERPDGSNFTLKIRSTKLEDSAMYFCASRLIYEQYFGPGTRLTVT.

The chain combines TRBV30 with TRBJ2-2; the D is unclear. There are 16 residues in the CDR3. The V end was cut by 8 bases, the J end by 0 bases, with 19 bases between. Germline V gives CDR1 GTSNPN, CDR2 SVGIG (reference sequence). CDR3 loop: CATAVSSPANTGELFF. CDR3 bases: TGTGCCACTGCGGTGAGCTCCCCTGCGAACACCGGGGAGCTGTTTTTT.

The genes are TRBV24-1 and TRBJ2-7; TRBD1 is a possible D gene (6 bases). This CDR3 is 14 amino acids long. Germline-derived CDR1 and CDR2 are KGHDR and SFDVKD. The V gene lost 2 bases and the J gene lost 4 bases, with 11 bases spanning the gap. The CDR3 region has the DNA TGTGCCACCAGTGATTCGTACAGGGCGTACGAGCAGTACTTC. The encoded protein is CATSDSYRAYEQYF.

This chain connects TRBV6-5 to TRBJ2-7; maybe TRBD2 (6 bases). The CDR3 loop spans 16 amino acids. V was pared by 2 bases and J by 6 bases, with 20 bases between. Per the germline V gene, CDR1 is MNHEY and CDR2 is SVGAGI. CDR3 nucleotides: TGTGCCAGCAGTTACCTGGAGGGTAGAGATTCCCTCGAGCAGTACTTC. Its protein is CASSYLEGRDSLEQYF.

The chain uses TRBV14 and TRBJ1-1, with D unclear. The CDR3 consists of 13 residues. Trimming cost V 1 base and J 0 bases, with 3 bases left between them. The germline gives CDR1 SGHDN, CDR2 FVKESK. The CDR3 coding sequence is TGTGCCAGCAGCCAAGCAGTGAACACTGAAGCTTTCTTT. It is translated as CASSQAVNTEAFF.

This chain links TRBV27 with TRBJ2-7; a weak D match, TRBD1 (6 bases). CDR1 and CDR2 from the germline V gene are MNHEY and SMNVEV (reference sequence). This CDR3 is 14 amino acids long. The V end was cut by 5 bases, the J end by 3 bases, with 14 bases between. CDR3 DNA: TGTGCCAGCAGTAATAGGGGGAGACTCTACGAGCAGTACTTC. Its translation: CASSNRGRLYEQYF.

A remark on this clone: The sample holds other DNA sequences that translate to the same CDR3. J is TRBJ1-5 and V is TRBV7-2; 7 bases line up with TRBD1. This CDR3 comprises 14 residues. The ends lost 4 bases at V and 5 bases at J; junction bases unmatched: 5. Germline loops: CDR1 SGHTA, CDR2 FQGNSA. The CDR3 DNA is TGTGCCAGCAGCTCCCGACAGGGATATCAGCCCCAGCATTTT. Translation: CASSSRQGYQPQHF.

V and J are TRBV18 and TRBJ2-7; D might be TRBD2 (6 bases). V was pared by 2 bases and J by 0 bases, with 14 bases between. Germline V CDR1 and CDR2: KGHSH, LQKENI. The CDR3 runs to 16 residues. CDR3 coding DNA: TGTGCCAGCTCACCAACTCTAGCGTCTAGCTCCTACGAGCAGTACTTC. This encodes CASSPTLASSSYEQYF.

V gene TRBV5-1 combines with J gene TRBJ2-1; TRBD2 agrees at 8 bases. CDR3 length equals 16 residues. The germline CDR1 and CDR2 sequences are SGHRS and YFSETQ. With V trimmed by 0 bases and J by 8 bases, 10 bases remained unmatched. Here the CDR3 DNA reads TGCGCCAGCAGCTTGGACCCGGGAGGGCCCTCTTATGAGCAGTTCTTC. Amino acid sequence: CASSLDPGGPSYEQFF. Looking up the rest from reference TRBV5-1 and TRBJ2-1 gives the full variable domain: KAGVTQTPRYLIKTRGQQVTLSCSPISGHRSVSWYQQTPGQGLQFLFEYFSETQRNKGNFPGRFSGRQFSNSRSEMNVSTLELGDSALYLCASSLDPGGPSYEQFFGPGTRLTVL.

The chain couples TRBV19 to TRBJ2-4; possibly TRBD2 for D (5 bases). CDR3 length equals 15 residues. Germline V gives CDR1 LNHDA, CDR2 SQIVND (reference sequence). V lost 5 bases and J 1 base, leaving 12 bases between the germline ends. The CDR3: CASSGAASAKNIQYF. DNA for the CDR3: TGTGCCAGTAGTGGCGCGGCTAGCGCCAAAAACATTCAGTACTTC.

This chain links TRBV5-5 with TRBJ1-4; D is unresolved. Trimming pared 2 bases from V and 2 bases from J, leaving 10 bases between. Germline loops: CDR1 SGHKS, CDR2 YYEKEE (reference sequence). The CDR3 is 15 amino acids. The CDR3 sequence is CASSFDYETNEKLFF. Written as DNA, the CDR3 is TGTGCCAGCAGCTTTGATTATGAGACTAATGAAAAACTGTTTTTT.

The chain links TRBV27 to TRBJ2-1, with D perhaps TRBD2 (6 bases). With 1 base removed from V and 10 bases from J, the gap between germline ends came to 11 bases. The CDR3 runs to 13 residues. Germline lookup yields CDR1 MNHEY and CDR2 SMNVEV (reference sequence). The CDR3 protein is CASSLLAEGEQFF. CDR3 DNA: TGTGCCAGCAGTTTATTAGCGGAAGGCGAGCAGTTCTTC.

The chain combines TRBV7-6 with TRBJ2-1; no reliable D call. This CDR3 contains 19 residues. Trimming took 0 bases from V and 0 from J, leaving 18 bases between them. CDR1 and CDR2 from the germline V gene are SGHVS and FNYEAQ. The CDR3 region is CASSLAAPLLSSSYNEQFF. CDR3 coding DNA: TGTGCCAGCAGCTTAGCTGCCCCCTTGCTATCCTCCTCCTACAATGAGCAGTTCTTC.

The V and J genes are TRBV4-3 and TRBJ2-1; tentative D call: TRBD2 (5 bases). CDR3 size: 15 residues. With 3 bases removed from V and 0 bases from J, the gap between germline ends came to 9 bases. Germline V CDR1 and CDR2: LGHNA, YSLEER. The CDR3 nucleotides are TGCGCCAGCAGCCAGGAGGACCGCTCCTACAATGAGCAGTTCTTC. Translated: CASSQEDRSYNEQFF.

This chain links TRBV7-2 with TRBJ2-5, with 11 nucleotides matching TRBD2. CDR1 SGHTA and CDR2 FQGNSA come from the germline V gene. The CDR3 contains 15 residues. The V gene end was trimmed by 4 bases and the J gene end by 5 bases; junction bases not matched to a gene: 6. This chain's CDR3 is CASSSLAGGGETQYF. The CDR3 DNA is TGTGCCAGCAGCTCTTTAGCGGGAGGGGGGGAGACCCAGTACTTC.

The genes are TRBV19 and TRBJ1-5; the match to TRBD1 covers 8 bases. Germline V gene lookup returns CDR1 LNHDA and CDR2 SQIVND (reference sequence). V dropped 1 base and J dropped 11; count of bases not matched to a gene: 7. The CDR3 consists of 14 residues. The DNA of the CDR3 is TGTGCCAGTAGTATAGGGGGACAGGCCCCGGCCCAGCATTTT. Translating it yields CASSIGGQAPAQHF.

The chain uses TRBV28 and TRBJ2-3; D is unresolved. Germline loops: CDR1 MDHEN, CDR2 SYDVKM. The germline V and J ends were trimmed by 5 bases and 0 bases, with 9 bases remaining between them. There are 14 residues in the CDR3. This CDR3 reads CASSGAGSTDTQYF. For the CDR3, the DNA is TGTGCCAGCAGTGGTGCTGGCAGCACAGATACGCAGTATTTT.